This T cell receptor beta chain appears in the sequencing data of a study of radiation and T cells in renal cell carcinoma. Germline trimming cut 5 bases from V and 2 bases from J; bases unmatched to any gene: 5. Germline assignment: CDR1 SGHTA and CDR2 FQGNSA. The CDR3 extends over 14 amino acids. Specified time point: blood 4 weeks post-SBRT, at nephrectomy. Treatment reported: 15 Gy SBRT to primary tumor, nephrectomy 4 weeks later. Generated by immunoSEQ multiplex PCR, the TCRdb table keeps only in-frame clones and is missing some. The sample carries around 95,000 clones, 75% to 85% recorded once. Sequenced material: blood, taken from a patient whose treatment included radiotherapy and nephrectomy. The rearrangement links TRBV7-2 to TRBJ2-7; 8 bases match TRBD1. This sequence originates from a man between 60 and 75 years old with renal cell carcinoma. CDR3 region: CASSARQGPYEQYF. In nucleotides, the CDR3 is TGTGCCAGCAGCGCCCGACAGGGGCCCTACGAGCAGTACTTC.